This T cell receptor (beta chain) was profiled in a study of T cell repertoires in cytomegalovirus infection. Study background: Public signatures in TCR beta pointed to CMV infection and matching HLA type. Study results and limitations: The ex vivo response was dominated by HLA-C-restricted CMV-specific TCR beta clonotypes.

This clonotype was seen many times. Its antigen is not known. TCRdb called the reads again in MiXCR, with one record for every CDR3 protein. The data show under 300,000 distinct CDR3 sequences, 22% seen once. J lost 13 bases, V lost 5 bases, and 11 bases had no gene match. Germline CDR1 SGHTA, CDR2 FQGNSA. This CDR3 has 13 residues. The chain recombines TRBV7-2 with TRBJ2-1; 7 bases are a match to TRBD1. The source is a human donor in good health (CMV status not recorded). Some clones in this sample may be carry-over from other donors' samples. Sequenced here: cultured PBMCs, sampled from culture after CMV antigen stimulation. The CDR3 region is CASSLKSRQGQFF. CDR3 nucleotides: TGTGCCAGCAGCCTAAAATCCCGACAGGGTCAGTTCTTC.